These T cell receptor beta chains were read from a single sample in a study of T-cell memory formation after mild COVID-19. Each CDR3 protein gets one entry after TCRdb re-called the 5' RACE reads with MiXCR. The table lists around 450,000 distinct CDR3 sequences, around 18% of them singletons. Sequencing was done on a sample of PBMCs or a T cell subset sorted from them (not recorded which). The source is an adult woman who had mild COVID-19 (a few samples of this study predate the infection). Cell type and time point are not known. The CDR3 runs from the conserved cysteine through the conserved F or W. A D gene is named only where the DNA matches it firmly. Only some rows state a clone size, as once, few, many or a class for expanded clones.

clone_size: .; j_call: TRBJ1-1; v_call: TRBV4-2; d_call: .; cdr3_aa: CASSQAGGMRLGVSEAFF; cdr3_nt: TGTGCCAGCAGCCAAGCGGGAGGGATGAGGTTGGGCGTCTCGGAAGCTTTCTTT
clone_size: many; j_call: TRBJ2-1; v_call: TRBV12-3/TRBV12-4; d_call: TRBD2; cdr3_aa: CASSLDLGEGFF; cdr3_nt: TGTGCCAGCAGTCTAGACCTAGGGGAGGGATTCTTC
clone_size: many; j_call: TRBJ2-7; v_call: TRBV12-3/TRBV12-4; d_call: TRBD1; cdr3_aa: CASTGRGQGSYEQYF; cdr3_nt: TGTGCCAGCACCGGACGGGGACAGGGTTCCTACGAGCAGTACTTC
clone_size: few; j_call: TRBJ1-2; v_call: TRBV3-1; d_call: .; cdr3_aa: CASSQENIYGYTF; cdr3_nt: TGTGCCAGCAGCCAAGAAAACATCTATGGCTACACCTTC
clone_size: .; j_call: TRBJ2-1; v_call: TRBV10-3; d_call: TRBD2; cdr3_aa: CAISEGLAGGLDEQFF; cdr3_nt: TGTGCCATCAGTGAGGGGCTAGCGGGAGGGCTCGATGAGCAGTTCTTC
clone_size: .; j_call: TRBJ2-2; v_call: TRBV20-1; d_call: TRBD2; cdr3_aa: CSARDRAGGSTGELFF; cdr3_nt: TGCAGTGCTAGAGATCGAGCGGGAGGGTCCACCGGGGAGCTGTTTTTT
clone_size: .; j_call: TRBJ1-4; v_call: TRBV7-7; d_call: TRBD1; cdr3_aa: CASSLDAGGMGELFF; cdr3_nt: TGTGCTAGCAGCTTAGACGCAGGGGGGATGGGTGAACTGTTTTTT
clone_size: many; j_call: TRBJ1-5; v_call: TRBV5-6; d_call: TRBD1; cdr3_aa: CASSLRQGYQPQHF; cdr3_nt: TGTGCCAGCAGCCTAAGACAGGGGTATCAGCCCCAGCATTTT
clone_size: .; j_call: TRBJ2-2; v_call: TRBV7-6; d_call: .; cdr3_aa: CASTAIAGELFF; cdr3_nt: TGTGCCAGCACCGCGATAGCCGGGGAGCTGTTTTTT
clone_size: .; j_call: TRBJ2-7; v_call: TRBV25-1; d_call: .; cdr3_aa: CASSGSSGSQYF; cdr3_nt: TGTGCCAGCAGTGGGTCCTCCGGGTCGCAGTACTTC
clone_size: few; j_call: TRBJ1-5; v_call: TRBV20-1; d_call: .; cdr3_aa: CSARTSNQPQHF; cdr3_nt: TGCAGTGCCCGGACGAGCAATCAGCCCCAGCATTTT
clone_size: few; j_call: TRBJ2-7; v_call: TRBV5-1; d_call: .; cdr3_aa: CASNPGRSSYEQYF; cdr3_nt: TGCGCCAGCAATCCGGGGAGAAGCTCCTACGAGCAGTACTTC
clone_size: few; j_call: TRBJ2-1; v_call: TRBV7-2; d_call: .; cdr3_aa: CASSAGRRINEQFF; cdr3_nt: TGTGCCAGCAGCGCCGGCCGTCGGATCAATGAGCAGTTCTTC
clone_size: few; j_call: TRBJ2-1; v_call: TRBV12-3/TRBV12-4; d_call: .; cdr3_aa: CASSTSTEYEQFF; cdr3_nt: TGTGCCAGCAGTACCTCAACGGAATATGAGCAGTTCTTC
clone_size: .; j_call: TRBJ1-1; v_call: TRBV18; d_call: .; cdr3_aa: CASSPPFGAGRGTEAFF; cdr3_nt: TGTGCCAGCTCACCACCCTTCGGGGCAGGGAGGGGCACTGAAGCTTTCTTT
clone_size: .; j_call: TRBJ1-3; v_call: TRBV15; d_call: .; cdr3_aa: CATSRDQGSGNTIYF; cdr3_nt: TGTGCCACCAGCAGAGATCAGGGCTCTGGAAACACCATATATTTT
clone_size: .; j_call: TRBJ1-1; v_call: TRBV7-2; d_call: .; cdr3_aa: CASSFNRAEAFF; cdr3_nt: TGTGCCAGCAGCTTCAACAGGGCTGAAGCTTTCTTT
clone_size: few; j_call: TRBJ1-2; v_call: TRBV12-3/TRBV12-4; d_call: TRBD1; cdr3_aa: CASSLRRDRAYGYTF; cdr3_nt: TGTGCCAGCAGCCTCCGCCGGGACAGGGCTTATGGCTACACCTTC
clone_size: .; j_call: TRBJ2-5; v_call: TRBV6-2/TRBV6-3; d_call: .; cdr3_aa: CASSYGDDTGPKYF; cdr3_nt: TGTGCCAGCAGTTACGGTGACGATACAGGCCCAAAGTACTTC
clone_size: few; j_call: TRBJ2-1; v_call: TRBV24-1; d_call: TRBD2; cdr3_aa: CATSDTSGREQFF; cdr3_nt: TGTGCCACCAGTGATACTAGCGGGAGGGAGCAGTTCTTC
clone_size: .; j_call: TRBJ2-5; v_call: TRBV29-1; d_call: TRBD2; cdr3_aa: CSVGGLAGRQETQYF; cdr3_nt: TGCAGCGTTGGGGGACTAGCGGGAAGACAAGAGACCCAGTACTTC
clone_size: .; j_call: TRBJ1-1; v_call: TRBV7-2; d_call: .; cdr3_aa: CASSLDMGTEAFF; cdr3_nt: TGTGCCAGCAGCCTGGACATGGGCACTGAAGCTTTCTTT
clone_size: many; j_call: TRBJ1-6; v_call: TRBV7-8; d_call: .; cdr3_aa: CASSFGGDRNSPLHF; cdr3_nt: TGTGCCAGCAGCTTCGGGGGCGACAGGAATTCACCCCTCCACTTT
clone_size: .; j_call: TRBJ2-5; v_call: TRBV25-1; d_call: .; cdr3_aa: CASWGGVRETQYF; cdr3_nt: TGTGCCAGCTGGGGCGGGGTAAGGGAGACCCAGTACTTC
clone_size: .; j_call: TRBJ1-2; v_call: TRBV20-1; d_call: .; cdr3_aa: CSAIGDVAYGYTF; cdr3_nt: TGCAGTGCTATCGGGGATGTGGCCTATGGCTACACCTTC
clone_size: .; j_call: TRBJ1-4; v_call: TRBV18; d_call: TRBD1; cdr3_aa: CASSRGQATNEKLFF; cdr3_nt: TGTGCCAGCTCTCGCGGACAGGCAACTAATGAAAAACTGTTTTTT
clone_size: .; j_call: TRBJ2-1; v_call: TRBV27; d_call: .; cdr3_aa: CASSLSGFSYNEQFF; cdr3_nt: TGTGCCAGCAGTTTATCGGGGTTCTCCTACAATGAGCAGTTCTTC
clone_size: .; j_call: TRBJ2-3; v_call: TRBV5-5; d_call: TRBD2; cdr3_aa: CASSLGGLAVTDTQYF; cdr3_nt: TGTGCCAGCAGCTTGGGGGGACTAGCGGTCACAGATACGCAGTATTTT
clone_size: .; j_call: TRBJ2-2; v_call: TRBV7-9; d_call: .; cdr3_aa: CASSLGAGDQTGELFF; cdr3_nt: TGTGCCAGCAGCTTAGGTGCAGGAGATCAAACCGGGGAGCTGTTTTTT
clone_size: .; j_call: TRBJ2-1; v_call: TRBV24-1; d_call: TRBD2; cdr3_aa: CATSQQVAGGIFNEQFF; cdr3_nt: TGTGCCACCAGTCAGCAGGTAGCGGGAGGGATTTTTAATGAGCAGTTCTTC
clone_size: many; j_call: TRBJ2-7; v_call: TRBV7-7; d_call: .; cdr3_aa: CASSFGPSYEQYF; cdr3_nt: TGTGCTAGCAGCTTTGGACCTTCCTACGAGCAGTACTTC
clone_size: few; j_call: TRBJ2-3; v_call: TRBV3-1; d_call: TRBD2; cdr3_aa: CASSQAGATPDTQYF; cdr3_nt: TGTGCCAGCAGCCAGGCGGGAGCCACCCCAGATACGCAGTATTTT
clone_size: .; j_call: TRBJ1-2; v_call: TRBV15; d_call: TRBD1; cdr3_aa: CATSRDRVGGWYGYTF; cdr3_nt: TGTGCCACCAGCAGAGACCGGGTAGGGGGCTGGTATGGCTACACCTTC
clone_size: .; j_call: TRBJ2-1; v_call: TRBV5-1; d_call: .; cdr3_aa: CASSLAYINEQFF; cdr3_nt: TGCGCCAGCAGCTTGGCCTACATAAATGAGCAGTTCTTC
clone_size: many; j_call: TRBJ2-7; v_call: TRBV7-9; d_call: .; cdr3_aa: CASSLNSGGYNEQYF; cdr3_nt: TGTGCCAGCAGCTTAAACTCGGGGGGCTACAACGAGCAGTACTTC
clone_size: .; j_call: TRBJ2-1; v_call: TRBV4-3; d_call: TRBD2; cdr3_aa: CASSRLAGGSYNEQFF; cdr3_nt: TGCGCCAGCAGCCGGCTAGCGGGAGGGTCCTACAATGAGCAGTTCTTC
clone_size: .; j_call: TRBJ1-5; v_call: TRBV20-1; d_call: TRBD1; cdr3_aa: CSARGDRGIGNQPQHF; cdr3_nt: TGCAGTGCTAGAGGGGACAGGGGCATAGGCAATCAGCCCCAGCATTTT
clone_size: .; j_call: TRBJ1-1; v_call: TRBV5-4; d_call: .; cdr3_aa: CASRERAGATEAFF; cdr3_nt: TGTGCCAGCAGGGAGAGGGCGGGGGCTACTGAAGCTTTCTTT
clone_size: few; j_call: TRBJ2-7; v_call: TRBV6-5; d_call: TRBD2; cdr3_aa: CASSPTSGTSGHYEQYF; cdr3_nt: TGTGCCAGCAGCCCCACGTCCGGGACTAGCGGACATTACGAGCAGTACTTC
clone_size: few; j_call: TRBJ2-1; v_call: TRBV9; d_call: TRBD1; cdr3_aa: CASSVRDSHFQISYNEQFF; cdr3_nt: TGTGCCAGCAGCGTAAGGGACAGCCACTTCCAGATCTCCTACAATGAGCAGTTCTTC
clone_size: .; j_call: TRBJ1-1; v_call: TRBV7-9; d_call: TRBD1; cdr3_aa: CASNSLSGTGNTEAFF; cdr3_nt: TGTGCCAGCAACTCGTTGTCCGGGACAGGGAACACTGAAGCTTTCTTT
clone_size: few; j_call: TRBJ1-3; v_call: TRBV4-3; d_call: .; cdr3_aa: CASSLRSVENTIYF; cdr3_nt: TGCGCCAGCAGCCTGCGCTCGGTGGAAAACACCATATATTTT
clone_size: many; j_call: TRBJ1-1; v_call: TRBV6-2/TRBV6-3; d_call: .; cdr3_aa: CASSYGQLNTEAFF; cdr3_nt: TGTGCCAGCAGTTATGGGCAACTCAACACTGAAGCTTTCTTT
clone_size: few; j_call: TRBJ2-1; v_call: TRBV7-3; d_call: TRBD2; cdr3_aa: CASSPAGGGYNEQFF; cdr3_nt: TGTGCCAGCAGCCCGGCGGGGGGCGGCTACAATGAGCAGTTCTTC
clone_size: few; j_call: TRBJ1-2; v_call: TRBV29-1; d_call: .; cdr3_aa: CSVLLTQSGINYGYTF; cdr3_nt: TGCAGCGTTCTCCTAACTCAGTCAGGGATTAACTATGGCTACACCTTC
clone_size: .; j_call: TRBJ2-7; v_call: TRBV24-1; d_call: TRBD1; cdr3_aa: CATSDLGDRGYYEQYF; cdr3_nt: TGTGCCACCAGTGATTTGGGGGACAGGGGGTACTACGAGCAGTACTTC
clone_size: few; j_call: TRBJ2-3; v_call: TRBV28; d_call: TRBD2; cdr3_aa: CASLRSGRTTDTQYF; cdr3_nt: TGTGCCAGTCTACGAAGCGGGAGAACCACAGATACGCAGTATTTT
clone_size: .; j_call: TRBJ1-3; v_call: TRBV6-5; d_call: .; cdr3_aa: CASSYPGTHLRSSGNTIYF; cdr3_nt: TGTGCCAGCAGTTACCCGGGGACACATCTACGGAGCTCTGGAAACACCATATATTTT
clone_size: few; j_call: TRBJ1-2; v_call: TRBV5-5; d_call: .; cdr3_aa: CASSLDPEVHYGYTF; cdr3_nt: TGTGCCAGCAGCTTGGACCCCGAAGTTCACTATGGCTACACCTTC